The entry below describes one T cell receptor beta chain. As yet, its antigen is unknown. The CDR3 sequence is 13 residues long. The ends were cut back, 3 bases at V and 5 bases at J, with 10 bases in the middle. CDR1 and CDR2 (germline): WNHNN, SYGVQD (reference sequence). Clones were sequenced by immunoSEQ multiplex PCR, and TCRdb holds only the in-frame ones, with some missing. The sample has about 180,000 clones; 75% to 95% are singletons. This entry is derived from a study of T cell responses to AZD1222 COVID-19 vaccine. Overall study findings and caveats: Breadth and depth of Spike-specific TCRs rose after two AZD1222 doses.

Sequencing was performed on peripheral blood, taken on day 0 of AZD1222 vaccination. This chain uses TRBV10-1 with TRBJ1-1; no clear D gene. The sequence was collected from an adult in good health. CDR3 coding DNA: TGCGCCAGCAGTGAAACCATGGGGACTGAAGCTTTCTTT. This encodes CASSETMGTEAFF.